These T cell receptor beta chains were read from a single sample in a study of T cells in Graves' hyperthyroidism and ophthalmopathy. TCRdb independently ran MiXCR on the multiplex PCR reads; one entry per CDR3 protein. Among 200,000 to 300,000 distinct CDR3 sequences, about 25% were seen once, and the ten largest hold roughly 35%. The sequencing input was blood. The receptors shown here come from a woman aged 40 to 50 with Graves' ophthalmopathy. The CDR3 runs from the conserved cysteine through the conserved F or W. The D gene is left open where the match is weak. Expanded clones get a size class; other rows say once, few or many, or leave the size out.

CATSRTSGTGELFF	TGTGCCACCAGCCGGACTAGCGGGACCGGGGAGCTGTTTTTT	TRBJ2-2	TRBV24-1	TRBD2	many
CASSSGQGQPQHF	TGCGCCAGCAGCTCGGGACAGGGCCAGCCCCAGCATTTT	TRBJ1-5	TRBV5-1	TRBD1	NA
CASSEGFGGRETQYF	TGTGCCAGCAGTGAAGGCTTTGGGGGGCGGGAGACCCAGTACTTC	TRBJ2-5	TRBV2	NA	many
CASTSKETQYF	TGTGCCAGCACCTCTAAAGAGACCCAGTACTTC	TRBJ2-5	TRBV28	NA	many
CASNVIQGTSGQPQHF	TGTGCCAGCAACGTAATACAGGGCACGTCGGGTCAGCCCCAGCATTTT	TRBJ1-5	TRBV28	NA	NA
CASRYQGSNQPQHF	TGTGCCAGCAGATACCAAGGGAGCAATCAGCCCCAGCATTTT	TRBJ1-5	TRBV12-3/TRBV12-4	NA	NA
CASSFRGLAEAFF	TGTGCCAGCAGTTTCAGAGGGTTGGCTGAAGCTTTCTTT	TRBJ1-1	TRBV12-3/TRBV12-4	NA	NA
CASRPAGTGMYEQYF	TGCGCCAGCAGACCCGCCGGGACAGGGATGTACGAGCAGTACTTC	TRBJ2-7	TRBV5-1	TRBD1	NA
CASSLVPSGSQETQYF	TGCGCCAGCAGCTTGGTCCCTAGCGGGAGTCAGGAGACCCAGTACTTC	TRBJ2-5	TRBV5-1	TRBD2	NA
CASSFVTGGTQYF	TGTGCCAGCAGTTTTGTGACGGGGGGGACCCAGTACTTC	TRBJ2-5	TRBV28	TRBD2	many
CASRTSGGETQYF	TGTGCCAGCAGAACTAGCGGGGGAGAGACCCAGTACTTC	TRBJ2-5	TRBV27	TRBD2	many
CASSLVGGEEETQYF	TGTGCCAGCAGCTTAGTGGGAGGGGAGGAAGAGACCCAGTACTTC	TRBJ2-5	TRBV7-3	TRBD2	many
CASSTTGKEQYF	TGCGCCAGCAGCACTACAGGGAAAGAGCAGTACTTC	TRBJ2-7	TRBV5-1	NA	many
CASSPPGDRENYTF	TGTGCCAGCTCACCACCGGGGGACAGGGAAAACTACACCTTC	TRBJ1-2	TRBV18	TRBD1	few
CASKRFAEDYGYTF	TGTGCCAGTAAGAGGTTTGCAGAGGACTATGGCTACACCTTC	TRBJ1-2	TRBV19	NA	many
CASTNGLNTEAFF	TGTGCCAGCACTAACGGGTTGAACACTGAAGCTTTCTTT	TRBJ1-1	TRBV12-3/TRBV12-4	NA	many
CASLGDTEAFF	TGTGCCAGCTTGGGGGACACTGAAGCTTTCTTT	TRBJ1-1	TRBV2	NA	NA
CASTLWSGTGGDGYTF	TGCGCCAGTACGTTGTGGTCCGGGACAGGGGGCGATGGCTACACCTTC	TRBJ1-2	TRBV5-1	TRBD1	NA
CSARGLAGGSSYEQYF	TGCAGTGCTAGAGGACTAGCGGGAGGGAGCTCCTACGAGCAGTACTTC	TRBJ2-7	TRBV20-1	TRBD2	many
CASWVRAPNQPQHF	TGTGCCAGTTGGGTCAGGGCCCCCAATCAGCCCCAGCATTTT	TRBJ1-5	TRBV6-1	NA	many
CTSSSRRANVLTF	TGTACCAGCAGTTCCCGGCGGGCCAACGTCCTGACTTTC	TRBJ2-6	TRBV12-3/TRBV12-4	NA	NA
CAWSEGTSGKQYF	TGTGCCTGGAGTGAGGGGACTAGCGGTAAGCAGTACTTC	TRBJ2-7	TRBV30	TRBD2	NA
CASSRTLSGRAPSSYEQYF	TGTGCCAGCAGCCGCACACTTAGCGGGAGGGCACCAAGCTCCTACGAGCAGTACTTC	TRBJ2-7	TRBV2	TRBD2	many
CAISSQYEQSF	TGTGCCATCAGCTCTCAATACGAGCAGTCCTTC	TRBJ2-7	TRBV7-2	NA	few
CASSAQGGQGINPHTEAFF	TGTGCCAGCAGTGCACAGGGAGGGCAGGGTATAAACCCCCACACTGAAGCTTTCTTT	TRBJ1-1	TRBV28	NA	NA
CASSLEAGFSYEQYF	TGTGCCAGCAGCTTAGAGGCGGGGTTTTCCTACGAGCAGTACTTC	TRBJ2-7	TRBV11-2	NA	NA
CASSQDSSGRSEQFF	TGTGCCAGCAGCCAAGATTCTAGCGGGAGAAGTGAGCAGTTCTTC	TRBJ2-1	TRBV3-1	TRBD2	many
CASSELTVQETQYF	TGTGCCAGCAGTGAACTCACAGTACAGGAGACCCAGTACTTC	TRBJ2-5	TRBV2	NA	many
CASSHRRSYEQYF	TGCGCCAGCAGCCATCGAAGATCCTACGAGCAGTACTTC	TRBJ2-7	TRBV4-1	NA	many
CASSMQDRANYGYTF	TGTGCCAGTAGTATGCAGGACCGAGCTAACTATGGCTACACCTTC	TRBJ1-2	TRBV19	NA	many
CASRISGATEAFF	TGTGCCAGCCGAATAAGTGGGGCCACTGAAGCTTTCTTT	TRBJ1-1	TRBV27	NA	many
CASSDGQGLETQYF	TGTGCCAGCAGTGACGGACAGGGGCTGGAGACCCAGTACTTC	TRBJ2-5	TRBV25-1	TRBD1	many
CASSVEWTQTYGYTF	TGTGCCAGCAGCGTAGAGTGGACCCAAACCTATGGCTACACCTTC	TRBJ1-2	TRBV7-9	NA	many
CASSPRLAGTGGELFF	TGTGCCAGTAGTCCCCGACTAGCGGGAACCGGCGGGGAGCTGTTTTTT	TRBJ2-2	TRBV19	TRBD2	many
CASRLTGELFF	TGTGCCAGCCGACTCACCGGGGAGCTGTTTTTT	TRBJ2-2	TRBV28	NA	many
CASSTTGGNQPQHF	TGTGCCAGCAGTACGACAGGCGGCAATCAGCCCCAGCATTTT	TRBJ1-5	TRBV6-5	NA	many
CASTPGQSQETQYF	TGCGCCAGCACACCGGGACAGTCCCAAGAGACCCAGTACTTC	TRBJ2-5	TRBV5-1	TRBD1	many
CASGASSQTDYGYTF	TGCGCCAGCGGCGCCTCCAGTCAAACTGACTATGGCTACACCTTC	TRBJ1-2	TRBV5-1	NA	many
CSAPQAARSYEQYF	TGCAGTGCCCCCCAAGCGGCTAGGTCCTACGAGCAGTACTTC	TRBJ2-7	TRBV20-1	NA	many
CASSFILLAGGPGTGELFF	TGTGCCAGCAGTTTTATTCTGCTAGCGGGAGGGCCCGGCACCGGGGAGCTGTTTTTT	TRBJ2-2	TRBV25-1	TRBD2	many
CASSLGRDTYSYEQYF	TGTGCCAGCAGCTTAGGCCGGGACACCTACTCCTACGAGCAGTACTTC	TRBJ2-7	TRBV11-2	NA	NA
CASSRMGGETQYF	TGTGCCAGCAGCCGAATGGGAGGGGAGACCCAGTACTTC	TRBJ2-5	TRBV27	TRBD2	many
CAISVGAGATGELFF	TGTGCCATCAGTGTCGGAGCGGGAGCCACCGGGGAGCTGTTTTTT	TRBJ2-2	TRBV10-3	TRBD2	many
CASRSGTASFTEAFF	TGTGCCAGCAGATCCGGGACAGCAAGTTTCACTGAAGCTTTCTTT	TRBJ1-1	TRBV28	TRBD1	many
CSAREAATDHEQYF	TGCAGTGCTAGAGAGGCAGCGACTGACCACGAGCAGTACTTC	TRBJ2-7	TRBV20-1	NA	many
CSVTDGPYNSPLHF	TGCAGTGTCACGGACGGACCCTATAATTCACCCCTCCACTTT	TRBJ1-6	TRBV20-1	NA	many
CSARRGGGETQYF	TGCAGTGCTAGGCGCGGGGGCGGGGAGACCCAGTACTTC	TRBJ2-5	TRBV20-1	NA	NA
CASSLSTGDYNEKLFF	TGTGCCAGCAGTTTATCAACCGGGGATTATAATGAAAAACTGTTTTTT	TRBJ1-4	TRBV27	NA	NA
CSVLTRYEQYF	TGCAGCGTCCTTACACGCTACGAGCAGTACTTC	TRBJ2-7	TRBV29-1	NA	many